A single TCR beta chain is shown here with its context. The method was immunoSEQ multiplex PCR; TCRdb's version includes in-frame clones alone and lacks a portion of them. The repertoire holds about 480,000 clones, with 60% to 80% as singletons. CDR3 length equals 14 residues. Germline values: CDR1 MNHNS, CDR2 SASEGT. V lost 6 bases to trimming and J lost 0 bases, with 10 bases between them. The sample belongs to a study of shared clonotypes between healthy human individuals. The TCR was taken from a woman aged 40 to 50 in good health. Some clones in this sample may be carry-over from other donors' samples. The sequenced material came from PBMCs. V and J are TRBV6-1 and TRBJ2-3; D gene uncertain. The CDR3 region has the DNA TGTGCCAGCAGGAAAGGGCAAAGCACAGATACGCAGTATTTT. This gives the protein CASRKGQSTDTQYF.